Detailed here is one T cell receptor beta chain. This entry is derived from a study of blood T cell repertoires in COVID-19. Across the whole study: Samples representing acute and convalescent COVID-19 were sourced from the United States, Italy and Spain. The cDNA or gDNA used as material had been derived from T cells, B-cell-depleted T cells, or PBMCs.

The CDR3 is 14 residues long. V gave up 5 bases and J gave up 2 bases, with 11 bases separating them. Germline CDR1 is LGHDT and CDR2 is YNNKEL (reference sequence). Per the study methods: Amplification of reference gene primers provided the estimated nucleated cell counts. Only in-frame clones appear in the TCRdb table, and some are missing; sequencing was by immunoSEQ multiplex PCR. V and J calls and clone size are copied from that table; D and trimming were computed from the DNA. This sample has roughly 81,000 clones; about 85% occur once, and the top ten carry approximately 2.3%. The clonotype was recovered from a woman aged 70-85 years with acute or convalescent COVID-19. Source material: peripheral blood. This chain uses TRBV3-1 (or the pseudogene TRBV3-2) with TRBJ2-3, with a possible D match to TRBD2 (5 bases). DNA of the CDR3: TGTGCCAGCAGCTTCCGGGGTAACACAGATACGCAGTATTTT. It codes for CASSFRGNTDTQYF.